Shown below are 27 T cell receptor beta chains from a single sample sequenced in a study of patients and donors after allogeneic stem cell transplantation. TCRdb independently ran MiXCR on the RT-PCR reads; one entry per CDR3 protein. The table has around 150,000 distinct CDR3 sequences, over 35% seen once; the top ten hold 50%. The sequenced sample was blood, either unsorted or a sorted T cell fraction (not recorded which). All receptors come from a human donor who was either an allogeneic HSCT recipient or a stem cell or donor lymphocyte infusion donor (not recorded which). It is not recorded whose cells these are; they may come from a transplant donor.

This clonotype has only a few counts. J is TRBJ1-2 and V is TRBV3-1; weak D call: TRBD1 (5 bases). The CDR3 length is 15 residues. V lost 4 bases to trimming and J lost 4 bases, with 16 bases between them. CDR1 and CDR2 from the germline V gene are LGHDT and YNNKEL (reference sequence). The CDR3 nucleotides are TGTGCCAGCAGCCCTACAGCGGGGCCAATCTATGGCTACACCTTC. Translated: CASSPTAGPIYGYTF. Using reference TRBV3-1 and TRBJ1-2 for the parts outside the CDR3, the full variable domain is DTAVSQTPKYLVTQMGNDKSIKCEQNLGHDTMYWYKQDSKKFLKIMFSYNNKELIINETVPNRFSPKSPDKAHLNLHINSLELGDSAVYFCASSPTAGPIYGYTFGSGTRLTVV.

V is TRBV3-1 and J is TRBJ2-1; 7 bases line up with TRBD1. The CDR3 contains 16 residues. The germline CDR1 and CDR2 sequences are LGHDT and YNNKEL (reference sequence). The J segment lost 3 bases and the V segment lost 0 bases, leaving 5 bases of the junction unmatched. CDR3 region: CASSQEVRQGYNEQFF. The CDR3 DNA reads as TGTGCCAGCAGCCAAGAGGTAAGACAGGGCTACAATGAGCAGTTCTTC.

The chain couples TRBV28 to TRBJ1-1; 10 bases fit TRBD1. J was trimmed by 6 bases and V by 3 bases; bases with no gene match: 7. Germline CDR1 MDHEN, CDR2 SYDVKM. The CDR3 totals 15 residues. CDR3 region: CASSLGTGVGPEAFF. The CDR3 DNA follows: TGTGCCAGCAGTTTGGGGACAGGGGTGGGCCCTGAAGCTTTCTTT.

This clonotype was observed many times. The rearrangement joins TRBV6-1 to TRBJ1-5, with no clear D. Looked up from germline, CDR1 is MNHNS and CDR2 is SASEGT. The CDR3 is made up of 15 amino acids. V was cut by 5 bases and J by 0 bases, with 11 bases left in between. The CDR3 sequence is CASSILRISNQPQHF. The CDR3 DNA sequence: TGTGCCAGCAGTATTTTACGGATTAGCAATCAGCCCCAGCATTTT.

The chain uses TRBV12-3 or TRBV12-4 and TRBJ2-6; no clear D gene. The V end was cut by 4 bases, the J end by 0 bases, with 13 bases between. The length of the CDR3 is 17 residues. CDR3 nucleotides: TGTGCCAGCAGTTCGCAGACGGGTAGCTCTGGGGCCAACGTCCTGACTTTC. It is translated as CASSSQTGSSGANVLTF.

In this sample, this clonotype turned up many times. V and J are TRBV20-1 and TRBJ1-5, with 7 bases aligning to TRBD1. CDR1 is DFQATT and CDR2 is SNEGSKA in the germline V gene (reference sequence). V trimming: 3 bases; J trimming: 3 bases; junction bases outside the gene matches: 14. This CDR3 has 17 residues. As DNA, the CDR3 is TGCAGTGCTAGTCTTTCGACAGGGAAGGGGTACAATCAGCCCCAGCATTTT. It translates to CSASLSTGKGYNQPQHF.

This clonotype occurred once. The chain recombines TRBV6-5 with TRBJ2-2; D is ambiguous. The length of the CDR3 is 14 residues. Germline CDR1 and CDR2: MNHEY and SVGAGI. V was shortened by 0 bases and J by 7 bases, with 9 bases between the two germline ends. The DNA for the CDR3 is TGTGCCAGCAGTTACTCTGCCTATAGCGGGGAGCTGTTTTTT. Its protein product is CASSYSAYSGELFF.

This chain links TRBV7-9 with TRBJ1-5; maybe TRBD1 (5 bases). CDR3 length equals 14 residues. In germline, CDR1 is SEHNR, CDR2 FQNEAQ (reference sequence). V was clipped by 3 bases and J by 1 base, with 7 bases between them. CDR3 coding DNA: TGTGCCAGCAGCTTGACAGAGAGCAATCAGCCCCAGCATTTT. This codes for CASSLTESNQPQHF.

This clonotype has more than one count but fewer than ten. The J gene is TRBJ1-1, the V gene TRBV25-1; D is perhaps TRBD1 (5 bases). The germline V gene encodes CDR1 MGHDK and CDR2 SYGVNS. Trimming pared 2 bases from V and 5 bases from J, leaving 18 bases between. The CDR3 is 16 amino acids. The CDR3 nucleotides read TGTGCCAGCAGTGAAGGGTTGGGGGGGTCAAGGACTGAAGCTTTCTTT. Translation gives CASSEGLGGSRTEAFF.

This clonotype was observed a few times. The chain is built from TRBV12-3 or TRBV12-4 and TRBJ1-6; D is undetermined. The CDR3 runs 14 residues. V lost 6 bases and J 5 bases, leaving 11 bases between the germline ends. The CDR3 DNA is TGTGCCAGCAGGCGCAAGAGCGATAATTCACCCCTCCACTTT. Amino acids: CASRRKSDNSPLHF.

This clonotype was seen more than once but under ten times. This sequence joins TRBV24-1 and TRBJ2-3; no reliable D call. The V and J ends lost 5 bases and 2 bases respectively, with 1 base between them. The CDR3 is 11 amino acids. Per germline, CDR1 KGHDR and CDR2 SFDVKD. The CDR3 nucleotides are TGTGCCACCAGTGCCACAGATACGCAGTATTTT. It translates to CATSATDTQYF.

This clonotype was seen only a few times. The chain joins TRBV27 to TRBJ1-1; D is uncertain. CDR1 and CDR2 (germline): MNHEY, SMNVEV (reference sequence). V was cut by 5 bases and J by 4 bases, with 14 bases left in between. This CDR3 contains 14 residues. This chain's CDR3 is CASSVGYLGTEAFF. CDR3 DNA sequence: TGTGCCAGCAGTGTGGGGTATTTGGGCACTGAAGCTTTCTTT.

V is TRBV29-1 and J is TRBJ2-2; no clear D gene. The CDR3 has 11 amino acids. In germline, CDR1 is SQVTM, CDR2 ANQGSEA. V lost 3 bases and J 6 bases, leaving 5 bases between the germline ends. The CDR3: CSVDGAGELFF. Here the CDR3 DNA reads TGCAGCGTTGATGGGGCCGGGGAGCTGTTTTTT.

The chain recombines TRBV27 with TRBJ1-2; possible D gene TRBD1, 5 bases. The CDR3 extends over 12 amino acids. V was shortened by 7 bases and J by 8 bases, with 14 bases between the two germline ends. The V gene's germline CDR1 is MNHEY and CDR2 SMNVEV (reference sequence). CDR3 coding DNA: TGTGCCAGCACGTCCCCCCGGGACGGCTACACCTTC. Translated, it gives CASTSPRDGYTF.

The chain recombines TRBV29-1 with TRBJ2-2; D unclear. Trimming stripped 6 bases from V and 3 bases from J, with 8 bases between. Germline V gene sequence: CDR1 SQVTM, CDR2 ANQGSEA. CDR3 length equals 12 residues. This CDR3 is CSVQPDTGELFF. The CDR3 nucleotides are TGCAGCGTCCAACCTGACACCGGGGAGCTGTTTTTT.

V usage is TRBV5-6 and J usage is TRBJ2-7; a weak D match, TRBD2 (6 bases). The germline CDR1 and CDR2 sequences are SGHDT and YYEEEE. V was shortened by 4 bases and J by 5 bases, with 10 bases between the two germline ends. The CDR3 sequence is 12 residues long. DNA of the CDR3: TGTGCCAGCAGCCTGGGGAGGAACGAGCAGTACGTC. Translated: CASSLGRNEQYV.

The rearrangement joins TRBV12-3 or TRBV12-4 to TRBJ2-1; 10 positions agree with TRBD2. This CDR3 is built from 14 residues. J was trimmed by 9 bases and V by 3 bases; bases with no gene match: 5. The CDR3 loop is CASSFLAGVTEQFF. As DNA, the CDR3 is TGTGCCAGCAGTTTCCTAGCGGGGGTAACTGAGCAGTTCTTC.

In this sample, this clonotype turned up a few times. This chain connects TRBV15 to TRBJ1-1; D gene unclear. V shed 0 bases and J shed 3 bases, with 11 bases lying between them. This CDR3 has 15 amino acids. Per germline, CDR1 LNHNV and CDR2 YYDKDF (reference sequence). The CDR3 reads CATSRDKAGYTEAFF. In DNA form, the CDR3 reads TGTGCCACCAGCAGAGATAAGGCGGGATACACTGAAGCTTTCTTT.

This clonotype was counted a few times. The chain joins TRBV6-5 to TRBJ1-1, with D unclear. Trimming stripped 6 bases from V and 6 bases from J, with 14 bases between. The CDR3 contains 13 residues. The germline V gene has CDR1 MNHEY and CDR2 SVGAGI. CDR3 DNA sequence: TGTGCCAGCAGCCGTACCCAATGGGCTGAAGCTTTCTTT. Protein: CASSRTQWAEAFF.

This sequence joins TRBV6-2 or TRBV6-3 and TRBJ2-5; D ambiguous. V was trimmed by 7 bases and J by 7 bases, leaving 13 bases between them. Germline CDR1 MNHEY, CDR2 SVGEGT. The CDR3 is made up of 12 amino acids. The CDR3 protein is CASTPPLGTQYF. In nucleotides, the CDR3 is TGTGCCAGCACCCCTCCCCTGGGGACCCAGTACTTC.

The chain recombines TRBV7-2 with TRBJ1-2; D is unresolved. Trimming shortened V by 1 base and J by 5 bases, and 17 bases separated the two germline ends. The CDR3 extends over 16 amino acids. Per the germline V gene, CDR1 is SGHTA and CDR2 is FQGNSA. In DNA, the CDR3 is TGTGCCAGCAGCTTAGGGACCCCGTTATCCTTATATGGCTACACCTTC. Protein sequence: CASSLGTPLSLYGYTF. The whole variable domain, filled in from reference TRBV7-2 and TRBJ1-2, reads GAGVSQSPSNKVTEKGKDVELRCDPISGHTALYWYRQSLGQGLEFLIYFQGNSAPDKSGLPSDRFSAERTGGSVSTLTIQRTQQEDSAVYLCASSLGTPLSLYGYTFGSGTRLTVV.

The chain is built from TRBV20-1 and TRBJ2-1; perhaps TRBD2 as D (6 bases). From germline, CDR1 is DFQATT and CDR2 SNEGSKA (reference sequence). CDR3 length: 13 residues. V gave up 1 base and J gave up 5 bases, with 9 bases separating them. The CDR3 loop reads CSARVPGDNEQFF. CDR3 sequence (DNA): TGCAGTGCTAGAGTTCCGGGGGACAATGAGCAGTTCTTC.

This sequence joins TRBV29-1 and TRBJ1-1, with D possibly being TRBD1 (5 bases). The CDR3 has 10 amino acids. Germline lookup yields CDR1 SQVTM and CDR2 ANQGSEA. Trimming shortened V by 6 bases and J by 4 bases, and 6 bases separated the two germline ends. The CDR3 DNA sequence: TGCAGCGTGGGGGGCACTGAAGCTTTCTTT. Translation: CSVGGTEAFF.

The count of this clonotype is one. The rearrangement uses TRBV12-3 or TRBV12-4 and TRBJ1-1; TRBD1 matches at 11 bases. Trimming cost V 3 bases and J 5 bases; bases outside gene matches: 8. The CDR3 covers 16 residues. CDR3 DNA sequence: TGTGCCAGCAGTTTGGCCCTGGACAGGGGGCCGACTGAAGCTTTCTTT. Amino acids: CASSLALDRGPTEAFF.

V and J are TRBV4-2 and TRBJ1-1; D may be TRBD1 (6 bases). CDR3 length: 15 residues. Trimming removed 0 bases from V and 3 bases from J, with 11 bases in between. From germline, CDR1 is LGHNA and CDR2 YNFKEQ. The CDR3: CASSQDIGQYTEAFF. The DNA for the CDR3 is TGTGCCAGCAGCCAAGATATAGGACAGTACACTGAAGCTTTCTTT.

V gene TRBV2 combines with J gene TRBJ2-3; D is ambiguous. Trimming removed 2 bases at V and 0 bases at J, with 9 bases between. The CDR3 contains 15 residues. Germline CDR1 is SNHLY and CDR2 is FYNNEI. The CDR3 DNA is TGTGCCAGCAGTGAAACCCGGCTGAGCACAGATACGCAGTATTTT. It yields the protein CASSETRLSTDTQYF.

The genes are TRBV12-3 or TRBV12-4 and TRBJ1-2, with TRBD1 as a possible D gene (5 bases). V was cut by 5 bases and J by 13 bases, with 23 bases left in between. CDR3 length: 14 amino acids. The CDR3 loop reads CASSALQPLGPRTF. As DNA, the CDR3 is TGTGCCAGCAGTGCACTTCAGCCTTTGGGGCCGCGCACCTTC.